The 15 T cell receptor beta chains below come from one sample, sequenced in a study of shared clonotypes between healthy human individuals. The naive CD8 population came from CD45RO-negative cells selected for CCR7, without terminally differentiated effector memory CD45RA+ cells. Assay: immunoSEQ multiplex PCR; the TCRdb copy retains only in-frame clones and omits some. The repertoire holds fewer than 1 million clones, with roughly 96% as singletons. Sequencing was performed on naive CD8+ T cells sorted from blood. The source of these receptors is a man aged 25-45 years in good health.

The chain uses TRBV7-9 and TRBJ2-2; TRBD1 matches 10 bases. Germline V gene lookup returns CDR1 SEHNR and CDR2 FQNEAQ (reference sequence). The length of the CDR3 is 15 residues. The V and J ends lost 4 bases and 5 bases, in that order; junction bases with no gene match: 4. The CDR3: CASSSPGQGTGELFF. The CDR3 bases are TGTGCCAGCAGCTCTCCGGGACAGGGGACCGGGGAGCTGTTTTTT.

This clone was seen a single time. This chain joins TRBV11-3 and TRBJ2-2; D gene uncertain. CDR3 length equals 13 residues. V was cut by 5 bases and J by 1 base, with 5 bases left in between. The germline CDR1 and CDR2 sequences are SGHNT and YENEEA. CDR3 amino acids: CASSKRNTGELFF. The CDR3 DNA is TGTGCCAGCAGCAAGCGGAACACCGGGGAGCTGTTTTTT.

This clone appeared a single time. This chain links TRBV11-3 with TRBJ2-1; D gene uncertain. Germline CDR1 reads SGHNT; CDR2 reads YENEEA. The V gene lost 0 bases and the J gene lost 5 bases, with 5 bases spanning the gap. This CDR3 region has 13 residues. In DNA form, the CDR3 reads TGTGCCAGCAGCTTAGAGGCCCACAATGAGCAGTTCTTC. Residues: CASSLEAHNEQFF. The full variable domain, in which reference TRBV11-3 and TRBJ2-1 provide the parts outside the CDR3, is EAGVVQSPRYKIIEKKQPVAFWCNPISGHNTLYWYLQNLGQGPELLIRYENEEAVDDSQLPKDRFSAERLKGVDSTLKIQPAELGDSAVYLCASSLEAHNEQFFGPGTRLTVL.

The rearrangement uses TRBV5-1 and TRBJ2-1; D is tentatively TRBD1 or TRBD2 (5 bases each). The V and J ends lost 2 bases and 1 base respectively, with 16 bases between them. Per the germline V gene, CDR1 is SGHRS and CDR2 is YFSETQ. The CDR3 runs to 17 residues. CDR3: CASSLFLRGESYNEQFF. The DNA of the CDR3 is TGCGCCAGCAGCTTATTTTTGAGGGGCGAATCCTACAATGAGCAGTTCTTC.

J is TRBJ2-7 and V is TRBV27; 7 bases are shared with TRBD2. CDR3 length: 17 residues. V was pared by 5 bases and J by 3 bases, with 16 bases of the junction left unmatched. CDR1 is MNHEY and CDR2 is SMNVEV in the germline V gene (reference sequence). The chain's CDR3 is CASSPPGLSGHYYEQYF. The CDR3 nucleotides read TGTGCCAGCAGTCCACCGGGACTATCGGGTCACTACTACGAGCAGTACTTC.

The gene calls are TRBV4-1 and TRBJ2-3; 11 nucleotides line up with TRBD2. After removal of 3 bases from V and 7 bases from J, the junction contained 12 bases not matched to a gene. The CDR3 spans 17 residues. Germline V gene data show CDR1 as MGHRA and CDR2 as YSYEKL. CDR3 loop: CASSHPGLAGIGHTQYF. Here the CDR3 DNA reads TGCGCCAGCAGCCACCCCGGACTAGCGGGTATAGGGCATACGCAGTATTTT.

The rearrangement uses TRBV6-5 and TRBJ2-1, with TRBD2 matching over 8 bases. V gave up 1 base and J gave up 10 bases; unmatched junction bases: 9. This CDR3 region has 15 residues. CDR1 is MNHEY, CDR2 SVGAGI, per germline. The CDR3 sequence is CASSYYGRAGFEQFF. CDR3 nucleotide sequence: TGTGCCAGCAGTTACTACGGGAGGGCCGGGTTCGAGCAGTTCTTC.

The rearrangement joins TRBV30 to TRBJ1-1; D not certain. Trimming removed 2 bases from V and 6 bases from J, with 13 bases in between. CDR3 length: 13 amino acids. CDR1 GTSNPN and CDR2 SVGIG come from the germline V gene (reference sequence). The CDR3 is CAWSLLGTAEAFF. The CDR3 region has the DNA TGTGCCTGGAGTTTGCTGGGTACGGCTGAAGCTTTCTTT.

About this clone itself: Additional DNA sequences in this sample encode the identical CDR3. The rearrangement uses TRBV4-3 and TRBJ2-3; D gene ambiguous. CDR1 LGHNA and CDR2 YSLEER come from the germline V gene. Between the trimmed V and J ends, which lost 3 bases and 6 bases, there was a span of 19 bases. This CDR3 comprises 16 residues. The CDR3 DNA reads as TGCGCCAGCAGCCATCACATTGACGGTAGGGCGGATACGCAGTATTTT. It translates to CASSHHIDGRADTQYF.

This chain connects TRBV19 to TRBJ2-7; no clear D. This CDR3 is built from 15 residues. Trimming pared 0 bases from V and 4 bases from J, leaving 13 bases between. Per the germline V gene, CDR1 is LNHDA and CDR2 is SQIVND (reference sequence). In DNA form, the CDR3 reads TGTGCCAGTAGTATAGATCGCCGTGGACGTTACGAGCAGTACTTC. Translating it yields CASSIDRRGRYEQYF.

This chain uses TRBV27 with TRBJ2-6; TRBD1 agrees at 7 bases. CDR1 is MNHEY and CDR2 is SMNVEV in the germline V gene (reference sequence). V lost 6 bases, J lost 0 bases, and 5 bases stayed unmatched. The CDR3 spans 16 residues. CDR3 loop: CASRRRQGSGANVLTF. The DNA for the CDR3 is TGTGCCAGCAGAAGACGACAGGGCTCTGGGGCCAACGTCCTGACTTTC.

The chain carries TRBV6-6 and TRBJ2-7, with D unclear. In germline, CDR1 is MNHNY, CDR2 SVGAGI (reference sequence). V lost 10 bases, J lost 2 bases, and 15 bases lay in between. The CDR3 totals 13 residues. The CDR3 DNA reads as TGTGCCATAGCAGTCGCGGAAACCTACGAGCAGTACTTC. It encodes CAIAVAETYEQYF.

CDR3 nucleotides: TGTGCCAGCAGTTTCCCGAGGGGAGCGGGACTTGAAGATGAGCAGTTCTTC. Translation gives CASSFPRGAGLEDEQFF. The chain carries TRBV28 and TRBJ2-1; 7 bases align to TRBD2. The V segment lost 3 bases and the J segment 8 bases; nucleotides outside the gene matches: 16. Germline V CDR1 and CDR2: MDHEN, SYDVKM. This CDR3 is built from 17 residues.

This rearrangement joins TRBV4-1 to TRBJ2-3; 12 bases line up with TRBD2. V shed 1 base, J shed 5 bases, and the junction held 4 bases outside the gene matches. The CDR3 totals 16 residues. The germline CDR1 and CDR2 sequences are MGHRA and YSYEKL. In DNA form, the CDR3 reads TGCGCCAGCAGCCAAGCCCCGGGACTAGCGGGAGATACGCAGTATTTT. Translation: CASSQAPGLAGDTQYF.

The rearrangement links TRBV29-1 to TRBJ1-1; D remains unclear. The CDR3 length is 13 residues. CDR1 and CDR2 from the germline V gene are SQVTM and ANQGSEA. V lost 5 bases and J 3 bases, leaving 13 bases between the germline ends. DNA of the CDR3: TGCAGCGTTCTAGACCGTGGGGACACTGAAGCTTTCTTT. Translation: CSVLDRGDTEAFF. The full variable domain, its missing parts supplied by reference TRBV29-1 and TRBJ1-1, is SAVISQKPSRDICQRGTSLTIQCQVDSQVTMMFWYRQQPGQSLTLIATANQGSEATYESGFVIDKFPISRPNLTFSTLTVSNMSPEDSSIYLCSVLDRGDTEAFFGQGTRLTVV.